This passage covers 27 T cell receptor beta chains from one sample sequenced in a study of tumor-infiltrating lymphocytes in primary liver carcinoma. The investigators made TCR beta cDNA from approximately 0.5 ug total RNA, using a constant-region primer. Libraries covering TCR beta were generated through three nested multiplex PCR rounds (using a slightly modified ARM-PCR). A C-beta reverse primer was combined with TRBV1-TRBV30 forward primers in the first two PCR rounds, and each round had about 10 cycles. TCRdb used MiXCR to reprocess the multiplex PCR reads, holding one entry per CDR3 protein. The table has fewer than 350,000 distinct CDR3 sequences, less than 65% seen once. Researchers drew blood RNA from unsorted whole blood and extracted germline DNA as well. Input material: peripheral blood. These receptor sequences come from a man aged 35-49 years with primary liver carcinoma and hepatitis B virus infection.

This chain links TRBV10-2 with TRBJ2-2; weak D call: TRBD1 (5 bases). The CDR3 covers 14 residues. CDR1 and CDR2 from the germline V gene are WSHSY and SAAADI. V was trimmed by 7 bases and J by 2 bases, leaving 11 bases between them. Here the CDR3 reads CASIGHNNTGELFF. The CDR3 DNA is TGCGCCAGCATCGGACACAATAACACCGGGGAGCTGTTTTTT.

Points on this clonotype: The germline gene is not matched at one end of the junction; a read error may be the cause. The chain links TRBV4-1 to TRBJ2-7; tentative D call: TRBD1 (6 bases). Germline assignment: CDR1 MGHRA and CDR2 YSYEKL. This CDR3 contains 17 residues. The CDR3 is CASSQLPPDGQLYEQCF. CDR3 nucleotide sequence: TGCGCCAGCAGTCAACTCCCACCGGACGGACAGCTCTACGAGCAGTGCTTC.

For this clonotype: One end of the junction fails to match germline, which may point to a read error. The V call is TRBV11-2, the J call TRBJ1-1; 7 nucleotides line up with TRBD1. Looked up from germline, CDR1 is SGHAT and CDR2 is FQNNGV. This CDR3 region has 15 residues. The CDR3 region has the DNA TGTGTCAGCAGCCCTTGGGAGGGGGCGAACACTGAAGCTTTCTTC. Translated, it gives CVSSPWEGANTEAFF.

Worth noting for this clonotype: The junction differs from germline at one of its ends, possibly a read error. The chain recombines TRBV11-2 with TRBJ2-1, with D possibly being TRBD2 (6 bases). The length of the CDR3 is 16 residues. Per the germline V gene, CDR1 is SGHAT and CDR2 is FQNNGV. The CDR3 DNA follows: TGTGTCAGCAGCTTAGCGGACTCAAGCTCCTATAATGAGCAGTTCTTC. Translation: CVSSLADSSSYNEQFF.

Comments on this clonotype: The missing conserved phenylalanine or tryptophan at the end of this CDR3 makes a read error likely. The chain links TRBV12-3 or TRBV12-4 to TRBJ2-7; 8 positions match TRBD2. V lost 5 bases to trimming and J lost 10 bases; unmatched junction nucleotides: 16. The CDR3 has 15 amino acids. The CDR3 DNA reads TGTGCCAGCAGTCCGAGCGGGGGACTAGGTCTCGAACAGTACTCC. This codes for CASSPSGGLGLEQYS.

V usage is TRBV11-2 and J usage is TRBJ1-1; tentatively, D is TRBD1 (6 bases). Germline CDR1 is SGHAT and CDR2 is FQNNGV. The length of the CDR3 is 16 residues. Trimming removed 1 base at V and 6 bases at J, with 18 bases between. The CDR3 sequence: CASSLARTEWLAEAFF. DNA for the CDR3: TGTGCCAGCAGCTTAGCAAGGACAGAGTGGTTGGCTGAAGCTTTCTTT.

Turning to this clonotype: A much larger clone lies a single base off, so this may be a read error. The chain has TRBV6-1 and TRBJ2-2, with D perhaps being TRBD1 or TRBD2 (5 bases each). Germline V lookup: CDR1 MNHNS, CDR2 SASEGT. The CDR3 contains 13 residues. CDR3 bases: TGTGCCAGCAGGGCAGATTCGACCGGGGACCTGTTTTTT. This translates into CASRADSTGDLFF.

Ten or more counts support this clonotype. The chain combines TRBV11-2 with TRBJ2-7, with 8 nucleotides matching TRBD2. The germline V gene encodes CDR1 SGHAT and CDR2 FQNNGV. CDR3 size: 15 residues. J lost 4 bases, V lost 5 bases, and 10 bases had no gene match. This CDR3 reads CASSTTSGRGYEQYF. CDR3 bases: TGTGCCAGCAGCACCACCAGCGGGAGAGGGTACGAGCAGTACTTC.

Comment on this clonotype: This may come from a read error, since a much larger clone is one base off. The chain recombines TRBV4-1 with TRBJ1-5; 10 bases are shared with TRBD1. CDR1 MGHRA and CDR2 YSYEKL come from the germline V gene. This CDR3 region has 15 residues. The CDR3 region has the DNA TGCGCCAACAGCCAAGGGGGACAGGGGAGTCAGCCCCAGCATTTT. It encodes CANSQGGQGSQPQHF.

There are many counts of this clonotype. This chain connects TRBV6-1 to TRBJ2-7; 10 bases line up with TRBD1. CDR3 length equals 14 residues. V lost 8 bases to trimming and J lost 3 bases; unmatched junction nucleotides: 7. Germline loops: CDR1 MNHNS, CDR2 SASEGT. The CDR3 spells CASLTRDRGYEQYF. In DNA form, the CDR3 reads TGTGCCAGCCTCACCCGGGACAGGGGCTACGAGCAGTACTTC.

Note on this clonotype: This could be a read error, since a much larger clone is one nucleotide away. CDR3 in DNA: TGTGCCAGCACCGAGCCGGGGCGGGGAGTCAGGGCGCATGGCTACACCTTC. It encodes CASTEPGRGVRAHGYTF. The chain carries TRBV11-3 and TRBJ1-2, with TRBD1 as a possible D gene (5 bases). The CDR3 consists of 17 residues. The ends were cut back, 7 bases at V and 6 bases at J, with 27 bases in the middle. CDR1 is SGHNT, CDR2 YENEEA, per germline. Drawing the rest from reference TRBV11-3 and TRBJ1-2, the complete variable domain is EAGVVQSPRYKIIEKKQPVAFWCNPISGHNTLYWYLQNLGQGPELLIRYENEEAVDDSQLPKDRFSAERLKGVDSTLKIQPAELGDSAVYLCASTEPGRGVRAHGYTFGSGTRLTVV.

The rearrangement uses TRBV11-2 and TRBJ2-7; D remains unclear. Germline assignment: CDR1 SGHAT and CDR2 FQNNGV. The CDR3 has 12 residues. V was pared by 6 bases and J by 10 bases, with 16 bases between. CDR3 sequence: CASSRLGEEQYF. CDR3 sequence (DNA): TGTGCCAGCAGTCGGTTAGGCGAGGAACAGTACTTC.

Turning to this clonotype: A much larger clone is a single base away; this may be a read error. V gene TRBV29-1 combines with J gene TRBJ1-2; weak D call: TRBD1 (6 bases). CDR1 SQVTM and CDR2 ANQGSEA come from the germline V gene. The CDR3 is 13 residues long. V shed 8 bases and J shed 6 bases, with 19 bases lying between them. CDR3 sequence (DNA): TGCAGCATACCACAGGGAAGATCGGATGGCTACACCTTC. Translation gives CSIPQGRSDGYTF.

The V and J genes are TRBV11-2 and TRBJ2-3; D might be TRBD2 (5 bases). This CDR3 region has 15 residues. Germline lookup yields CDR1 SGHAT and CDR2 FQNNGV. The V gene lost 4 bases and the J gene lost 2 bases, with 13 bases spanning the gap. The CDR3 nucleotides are TGTGCCAGCAGCTCTCCCGTCGGGAACACAGATACGCAGTATTTT. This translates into CASSSPVGNTDTQYF.

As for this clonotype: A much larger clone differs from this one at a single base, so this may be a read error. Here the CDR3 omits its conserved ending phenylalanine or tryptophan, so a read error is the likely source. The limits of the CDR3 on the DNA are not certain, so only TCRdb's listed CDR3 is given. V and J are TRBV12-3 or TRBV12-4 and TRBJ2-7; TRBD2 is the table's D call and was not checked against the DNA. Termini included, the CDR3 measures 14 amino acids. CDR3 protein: CASSLPLAGGAKYL.

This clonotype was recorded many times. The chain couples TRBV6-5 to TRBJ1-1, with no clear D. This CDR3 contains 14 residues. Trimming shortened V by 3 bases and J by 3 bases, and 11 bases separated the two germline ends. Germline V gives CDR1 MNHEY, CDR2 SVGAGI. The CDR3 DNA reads TGTGCCAGCAGTTATGGTCAGGTGTACACTGAAGCTTTCTTT. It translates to CASSYGQVYTEAFF.

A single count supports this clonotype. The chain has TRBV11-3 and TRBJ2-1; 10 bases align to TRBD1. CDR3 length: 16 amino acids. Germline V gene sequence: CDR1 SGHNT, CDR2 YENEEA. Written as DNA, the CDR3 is TGTACCATCAGCTTATCCCCCGGGACAGGGGCCGGGGAGCAGTTCTTC. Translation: CTISLSPGTGAGEQFF.

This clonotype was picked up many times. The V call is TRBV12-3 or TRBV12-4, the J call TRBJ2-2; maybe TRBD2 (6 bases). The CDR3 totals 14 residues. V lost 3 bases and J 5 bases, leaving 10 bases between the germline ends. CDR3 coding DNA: TGTGCCAGCAGTTTCCTGGGGAGGACCGGGGAGCTGTTTTTT. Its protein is CASSFLGRTGELFF.

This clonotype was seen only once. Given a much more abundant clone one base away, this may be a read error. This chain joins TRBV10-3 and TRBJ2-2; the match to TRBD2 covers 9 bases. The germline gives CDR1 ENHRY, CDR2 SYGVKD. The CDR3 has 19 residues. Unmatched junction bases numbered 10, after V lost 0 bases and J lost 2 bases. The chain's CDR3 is CAISESILAGEGNTGELFF. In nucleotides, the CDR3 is TGTGCCATCAGTGAGTCAATATTAGCGGGAGAAGGTAACACCGGGGAGCTGTTTTTT.

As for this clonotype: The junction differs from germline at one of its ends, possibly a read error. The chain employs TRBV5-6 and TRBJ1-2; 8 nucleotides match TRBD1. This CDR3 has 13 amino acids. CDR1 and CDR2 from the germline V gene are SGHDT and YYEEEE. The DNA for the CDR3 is TGTGCCATCAGCTTCGTTGGGACAGGAGGCTACATCTTC. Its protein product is CAISFVGTGGYIF.

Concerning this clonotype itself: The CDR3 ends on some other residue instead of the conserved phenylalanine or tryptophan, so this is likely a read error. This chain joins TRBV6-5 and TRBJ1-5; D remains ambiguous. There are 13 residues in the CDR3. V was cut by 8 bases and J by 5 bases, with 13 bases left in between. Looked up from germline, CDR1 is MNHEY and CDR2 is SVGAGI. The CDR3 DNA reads TGTGCCAGCGGTTCCAGACCGGATCAGCCCCAGCATCTT. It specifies CASGSRPDQPQHL.

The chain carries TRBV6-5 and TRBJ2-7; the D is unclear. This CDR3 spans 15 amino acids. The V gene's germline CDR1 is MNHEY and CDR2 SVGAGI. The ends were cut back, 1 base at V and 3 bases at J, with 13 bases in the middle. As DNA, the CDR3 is TGTGCCAGCAGTTACTTGGCTGGAGCCTTCTACGAGCAGTACTTC. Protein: CASSYLAGAFYEQYF.

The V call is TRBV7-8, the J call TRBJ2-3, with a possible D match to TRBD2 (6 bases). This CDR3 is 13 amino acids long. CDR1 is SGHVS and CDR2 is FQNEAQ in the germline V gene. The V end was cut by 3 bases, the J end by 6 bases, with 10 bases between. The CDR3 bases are TGTGCCAGCAGCTTGGGGGGTGAGGATACGCAGTATTTT. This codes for CASSLGGEDTQYF.

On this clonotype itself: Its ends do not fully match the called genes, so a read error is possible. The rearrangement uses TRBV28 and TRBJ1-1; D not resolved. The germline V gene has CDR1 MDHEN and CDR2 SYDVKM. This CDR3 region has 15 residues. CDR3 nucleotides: TGTGCCAGCAGTTTAATTGGTTTAATGAATACTGAAGCTTTCTTT. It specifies CASSLIGLMNTEAFF. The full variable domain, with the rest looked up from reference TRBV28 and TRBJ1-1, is DVKVTQSSRYLVKRTGEKVFLECVQDMDHENMFWYRQDPGLGLRLIYFSYDVKMKEKGDIPEGYSVSREKKERFSLILESASTNQTSMYLCASSLIGLMNTEAFFGQGTRLTVV.

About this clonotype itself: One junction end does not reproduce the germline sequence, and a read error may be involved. DNA of the CDR3: TGTGCCAGCAGTTTCGGGGGCTCTGTGGCCAACGTCCTGTCTTTC. It codes for CASSFGGSVANVLSF. V and J are TRBV12-3 or TRBV12-4 and TRBJ2-6; D possibly uses TRBD1 or TRBD2 (6 bases each). The CDR3 runs 15 residues.

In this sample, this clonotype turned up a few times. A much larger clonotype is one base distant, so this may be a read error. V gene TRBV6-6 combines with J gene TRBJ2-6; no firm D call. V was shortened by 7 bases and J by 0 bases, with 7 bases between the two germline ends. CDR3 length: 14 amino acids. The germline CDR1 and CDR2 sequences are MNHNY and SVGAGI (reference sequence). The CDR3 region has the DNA TGTGCCAGCACCCAGTGCTCTGGGGCCAACGTCCTGACTTTC. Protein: CASTQCSGANVLTF.

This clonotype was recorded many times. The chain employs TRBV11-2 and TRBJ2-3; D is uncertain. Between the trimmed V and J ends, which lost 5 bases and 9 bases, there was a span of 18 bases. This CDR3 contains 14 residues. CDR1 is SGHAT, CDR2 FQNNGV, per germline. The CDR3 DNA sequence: TGTGCCAGCAGCCCGGACCCTTTTGCCGGGACGCAGTATTTT. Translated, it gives CASSPDPFAGTQYF.